This entry concerns a single T cell receptor (beta chain). The data originate from a study of blood T cell repertoires in COVID-19. The overall study: Acute-phase and convalescent COVID-19 samples originated in the United States, Italy and Spain. In each case, the material was cDNA or gDNA derived from T cells, B-cell-depleted T cells, or PBMCs.

How the authors handled the data: Reference gene primer amplification yielded estimated nucleated cell counts. The table came from immunoSEQ multiplex PCR; TCRdb's copy has only in-frame clones and leaves some out. V and J calls and clone size are given by that table; D and trimming were obtained from the DNA. The table has more than 40,000 clones, 88% seen once. The germline CDR1 and CDR2 sequences are KGHSH and LQKENI. Trimming left V 4 bases short and J 5 bases short, with 15 bases between. This CDR3 is 15 amino acids long. The rearrangement joins TRBV18 to TRBJ1-5; D remains ambiguous. The clonotype was recovered from a middle-aged man with active COVID-19. The specimen was peripheral blood. The CDR3 loop reads CASSRVLGRDQPQHF. The CDR3 nucleotides are TGTGCCAGCTCACGGGTTTTGGGCAGAGATCAGCCCCAGCATTTT.